The 2 T cell receptor beta chains reported below all come from one sample, sequenced in a study of blood T cell repertoires in COVID-19 (TCRdb year 2020). Receptor libraries were prepared by the immunoSEQ multiplex PCR assay. TCRdb's version of the immuneACCESS table is confined to in-frame rearrangements and falls short of the full clone set. An unresolved V gene accounts for under half of the shortfall where checked; the remainder is of unknown origin. Within this sample are 130,000 or so clones, with more than 85% of them counted one time only. The ten largest clones capture more than 15% of the sample. Sequencing used peripheral blood. Receptor source: a man between 50 and 59 years old with active or convalescent COVID-19.

The chain links TRBV6-5 to TRBJ1-2; 7 bases fit TRBD1. J lost 8 bases, V lost 0 bases, and 6 bases had no gene match. This CDR3 has 14 amino acids. CDR1 and CDR2 (germline): MNHEY, SVGAGI. CDR3 protein: CASSYSGQGEGYTF. Here the CDR3 DNA reads TGTGCCAGCAGTTACTCGGGGCAGGGGGAAGGCTACACCTTC.

The rearrangement links TRBV7-2 to TRBJ2-7; D call uncertain. V shed 1 base and J shed 4 bases, with 5 bases lying between them. The CDR3 totals 12 residues. Germline V gene data show CDR1 as SGHTA and CDR2 as FQGNSA. The DNA of the CDR3 is TGTGCCAGCAGCTTAGACTTATACGAGCAGTACTTC. It yields the protein CASSLDLYEQYF.